The 5 T cell receptor beta chains below all came from one sample that was sequenced in a study of cytomegalovirus exposure and HLA in healthy donors. Primers: 60 Vbeta forward and 13 Jbeta reverse. Libraries were prepared by immunoSEQ multiplex PCR; TCRdb keeps only in-frame clonotypes and omits some of them. The sample lists nearly 200,000 clones; more than 75% were seen once. Sample: PBMCs. Source of these receptors: a woman aged 50 to 60 in good health and CMV-seropositive.

V and J are TRBV28 and TRBJ2-1; 9 bases align to TRBD2. Losses at the gene ends were 3 bases for V and 13 bases for J; bases not matched to a gene: 10. Germline V gene lookup returns CDR1 MDHEN and CDR2 SYDVKM. CDR3 length: 14 residues. The CDR3 DNA follows: TGTGCCAGCAGTTTGGTCAGCGGGGGGCATGTTCAGTTCTTC. Translated: CASSLVSGGHVQFF.

The J gene is TRBJ1-4, the V gene TRBV28; D unresolved. The germline V and J ends were trimmed by 7 bases and 12 bases, with 15 bases remaining between them. The CDR3 contains 12 residues. Germline-derived CDR1 and CDR2 are MDHEN and SYDVKM. The CDR3 reads CASNVGSGELFF. The CDR3 DNA is TGTGCCAGCAACGTGGGGAGCGGGGAACTGTTTTTT.

V usage is TRBV14 and J usage is TRBJ2-7; a weak D match, TRBD1 (5 bases). The V end was cut by 2 bases, the J end by 0 bases, with 14 bases between. CDR3 size: 16 residues. The germline V gene has CDR1 SGHDN and CDR2 FVKESK. The chain's CDR3 is CASSQFGQGNSYEQYF. In DNA, the CDR3 is TGTGCCAGCAGCCAATTCGGCCAGGGCAACTCCTACGAGCAGTACTTC. The variable domain in full, completed from reference TRBV14 and TRBJ2-7, reads EAGVTQFPSHSVIEKGQTVTLRCDPISGHDNLYWYRRVMGKEIKFLLHFVKESKQDESGMPNNRFLAERTGGTYSTLKVQPAELEDSGVYFCASSQFGQGNSYEQYFGPGTRLTVT.

This chain links TRBV9 with TRBJ2-3, with TRBD2 matching 8 bases. Germline V lookup: CDR1 SGDLS, CDR2 YYNGEE. The length of the CDR3 is 16 residues. V shed 0 bases and J 1 base; nucleotides not matched to a gene: 4. The CDR3 nucleotides are TGTGCCAGCAGCGTAGGCGATAGCGGGGGCACAGATACGCAGTATTTT. This gives the protein CASSVGDSGGTDTQYF.

CDR3 sequence: CASSFRSGVSNQPQHF. In DNA, the CDR3 is TGTGCCAGCAGCTTCCGATCGGGGGTTAGCAATCAGCCCCAGCATTTT. The genes are TRBV5-6 and TRBJ1-5, with D possibly being TRBD1 (5 bases). Germline V gene data show CDR1 as SGHDT and CDR2 as YYEEEE. The CDR3 extends over 16 amino acids. V lost 2 bases to trimming and J lost 0 bases, with 12 bases between them.